Included here is one T cell receptor (beta chain) sequence, with context. Its specific antigen is unknown. Base qualities are not at hand, and no much larger clone is one base apart. The data stem from a study of blood T cell repertoires in COVID-19 (dated by TCRdb to about 2020). For the study in its entirety: Samples covering the acute and convalescent phases of COVID-19 were provided by collaborators in the United States, Italy and Spain. The prospective study material was composed of cDNA or gDNA derived from T cells, B-cell-depleted T cells, or PBMCs. The dataset comprised deeply sampled blood TCRbeta repertoires from subjects exposed to, actively infected with, or recovered from COVID-19. The repertoires were released in a freely available public database meant as a resource for research on the immune response to SARS-CoV-2. Samples were obtained from the ongoing ImmuneRACE study (first 160 participants) and from some 1,200 subjects provided by 6 global collaborators. Sample metadata almost always included a de-identified subject ID, COVID-19 status, age in years and sex. Where HLA class I and class II types were available, the types were taken from metadata supplied by the sample provider, not from assay-based typing. What the research found in general, with its limitations: The quantity of clinical and demographic metadata differed by source and by participant and was supplied without curation.

CDR1 and CDR2 are drawn from the germline V gene: MNHEY, SVGAGI. Including the terminal cysteine and phenylalanine, the CDR3 comprises 15 residues. Of all the DNA, just the CDR3 is kept, 45 bases in frame from base 1. Trimming takes 8 bases off V and 3 bases off J; junction bases not matched to a gene: 9. The immunoSEQ Assay, a bias-controlled multiplex PCR, was used to amplify TCRbeta CDR3 regions from genomic DNA. In the source study's methods: Within the assay, amplification of reference gene primers was used to estimate how many nucleated cells each sample contained. Sequence reads were collapsed and filtered to measure the absolute abundance of every unique TCRbeta CDR3 rearrangement. For each sample, productive Simpson clonality was calculated as the square root of Simpson's diversity index across productive rearrangements. The table comes from immuneACCESS by way of TCRdb, which keeps in-frame sequences with V and J called. Part of the clones is missing from these tables; in studies checked, under half for an unresolved V gene and the rest for unknown reasons. From that table come the V and J calls and clone size; the DNA was used to work out D and trimming. The sample contains about 480,000 clones, about 91% of them found a single time. Roughly 0.84% of the sample belongs to the ten largest clones.

One collaborating source in Seattle enrolled patients while the patients were actively infected and followed the patients over time throughout the course of disease. Whole blood was collected in K2EDTA tubes by collaborating institutions according to the institutions' own protocols. Collaborator samples were shipped for TCRbeta analysis as frozen whole blood, isolated PBMCs, or DNA extracted from either sample type. This chain joins TRBV6-5 to TRBJ1-1, with 10 bases in between that match TRBD1. The origin of this receptor is a man between 18 and 29 years old with COVID-19, enrolled during active disease. The sample comprised peripheral blood. CDR3 protein: CASYHWDRGYTEAFF. The DNA sequence reads TGTGCCAGCTATCATTGGGACAGGGGATACACTGAAGCTTTCTTT.